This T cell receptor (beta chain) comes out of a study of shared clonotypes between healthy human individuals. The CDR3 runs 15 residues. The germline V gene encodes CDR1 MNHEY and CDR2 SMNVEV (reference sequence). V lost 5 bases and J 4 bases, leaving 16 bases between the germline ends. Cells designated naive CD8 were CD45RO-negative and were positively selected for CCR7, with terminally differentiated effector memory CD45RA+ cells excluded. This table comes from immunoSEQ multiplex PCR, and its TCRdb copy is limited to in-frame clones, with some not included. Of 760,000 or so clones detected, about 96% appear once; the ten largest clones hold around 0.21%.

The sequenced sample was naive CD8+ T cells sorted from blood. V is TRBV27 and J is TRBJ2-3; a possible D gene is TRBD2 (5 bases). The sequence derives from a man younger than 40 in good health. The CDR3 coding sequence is TGTGCCAGCAGTGCAAGGCTTTGGGAGCCAGATACGCAGTATTTT. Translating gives CASSARLWEPDTQYF.